This entry lists 20 T cell receptor beta chains sequenced from one sample in a study of identical twins. From the 5' RACE reads, TCRdb called clonotypes with MiXCR, one entry per CDR3 protein. The data hold 400,000 to 600,000 distinct CDR3 sequences, with 20% to 25% observed a single time. This sample also belongs to another study, concerning yellow fever vaccine responses in identical twins.

The sample consisted of CD4+ T cells sorted from blood. All receptors derive from a woman aged 18-29 years in good health.

This clonotype occurred a few times. The V gene is TRBV29-1, the J gene TRBJ1-2; D is perhaps TRBD1 (6 bases). The CDR3 runs to 13 residues. V dropped 6 bases and J dropped 5 bases, with 16 bases sitting between them. Germline V lookup: CDR1 SQVTM, CDR2 ANQGSEA. Here the CDR3 reads CSVAGRGGYGYTF. CDR3 nucleotide sequence: TGCAGCGTAGCCGGCAGGGGAGGGTATGGCTACACCTTC.

The gene calls are TRBV28 and TRBJ2-1; 12 bases agree with TRBD2. Germline trimming cut 5 bases from V and 7 bases from J; bases unmatched to any gene: 12. The CDR3 sequence is 17 residues long. In germline, CDR1 is MDHEN, CDR2 SYDVKM. The CDR3 DNA reads TGTGCCAGCAGTCCACCGCCTAGCGGGAGGGTCCCTAATGAGCAGTTCTTC. Its translation is CASSPPPSGRVPNEQFF.

This clonotype was recorded a few times. The chain couples TRBV2 to TRBJ1-1; D unclear. V dropped 3 bases and J dropped 3 bases, with 11 bases sitting between them. Germline CDR1 is SNHLY and CDR2 is FYNNEI. The CDR3 length is 14 residues. For the CDR3, the DNA is TGTGCCAGCAGTGAGCTTTTGGCGGACACTGAAGCTTTCTTT. Residues: CASSELLADTEAFF.

The chain couples TRBV12-3 or TRBV12-4 to TRBJ2-5, with 8 bases lining up with TRBD2. V lost 7 bases and J lost 4; bases outside the gene matches: 11. The CDR3 length is 15 residues. The CDR3 nucleotides read TGTGCCAGCACCATTGGGGCGGGAGGCATAGAGACCCAGTACTTC. Its protein is CASTIGAGGIETQYF.

The chain combines TRBV2 with TRBJ2-5; D is undetermined. CDR1 and CDR2 (germline): SNHLY, FYNNEI. The CDR3 length is 14 residues. V dropped 4 bases and J dropped 0 bases, with 9 bases sitting between them. The CDR3 protein is CASSVRRNQETQYF. CDR3 nucleotides: TGTGCCAGCAGTGTTCGCAGAAACCAAGAGACCCAGTACTTC.

This clonotype was counted a single time. The V gene is TRBV20-1, the J gene TRBJ2-3; 10 bases align to TRBD2. The ends lost 5 bases at V and 1 base at J; junction bases unmatched: 3. Germline V gene sequence: CDR1 DFQATT, CDR2 SNEGSKA (reference sequence). The CDR3 spans 14 residues. CDR3 DNA sequence: TGCAGTGCTTATAGCGGGGGGCGCACAGATACGCAGTATTTT. It specifies CSAYSGGRTDTQYF.

The table lists this clonotype with many counts. This chain uses TRBV12-3 or TRBV12-4 with TRBJ2-5; D is unresolved. This CDR3 is built from 15 residues. The V end was cut by 5 bases, the J end by 5 bases, with 18 bases between. CDR3 in amino acids: CASSRLNADGETQYF. CDR3 nucleotides: TGTGCCAGCAGTCGACTGAACGCCGACGGGGAGACCCAGTACTTC.

This clonotype showed up just a few times. V gene TRBV5-1 combines with J gene TRBJ2-3, with unresolved D. The CDR3 loop spans 17 amino acids. Per the germline V gene, CDR1 is SGHRS and CDR2 is YFSETQ. Trimming left V 0 bases short and J 1 base short, with 15 bases between. Here the CDR3 DNA reads TGCGCCAGCAGCTTGGGGGCCCCCCAAGACGGCACAGATACGCAGTATTTT. This sequence encodes CASSLGAPQDGTDTQYF.

The sample holds a few counts of this clonotype. CDR3 amino acids: CASSLGPEETQYF. The CDR3 bases are TGCGCCAGCAGCTTGGGGCCAGAAGAGACCCAGTACTTC. The chain employs TRBV5-1 and TRBJ2-5; D is unresolved. The CDR3 has 13 amino acids. CDR1 and CDR2 from the germline V gene are SGHRS and YFSETQ. V was trimmed by 0 bases and J by 3 bases, leaving 6 bases between them.

This clonotype was detected a few times. The gene calls are TRBV15 and TRBJ1-4, with unresolved D. The CDR3 runs to 11 residues. Per germline, CDR1 LNHNV and CDR2 YYDKDF (reference sequence). The ends were cut back, 3 bases at V and 7 bases at J, with 3 bases in the middle. The CDR3 DNA follows: TGTGCCACCAGCAGGGGTGAAAAACTGTTTTTT. Its protein product is CATSRGEKLFF.

The chain combines TRBV27 with TRBJ2-5; 7 nucleotides match TRBD1. The V segment lost 5 bases and the J segment 4 bases; nucleotides outside the gene matches: 13. Germline CDR1 reads MNHEY; CDR2 reads SMNVEV (reference sequence). CDR3 length equals 16 residues. The chain's CDR3 is CASSPPQTGRGETQYF. CDR3 DNA sequence: TGTGCCAGCAGTCCCCCCCAGACAGGGCGTGGAGAGACCCAGTACTTC.

The rearrangement links TRBV24-1 to TRBJ2-5, with 7 bases lining up with TRBD1. Germline V gene sequence: CDR1 KGHDR, CDR2 SFDVKD. V dropped 3 bases and J dropped 0; count of bases not matched to a gene: 3. The CDR3 covers 15 residues. The CDR3 bases are TGTGCCACCAGTGATCCGACAGGGAACCAAGAGACCCAGTACTTC. This codes for CATSDPTGNQETQYF.

The chain carries TRBV20-1 and TRBJ2-5; D is perhaps TRBD1 (5 bases). The germline V gene has CDR1 DFQATT and CDR2 SNEGSKA (reference sequence). This CDR3 region has 16 residues. V was pared by 1 base and J by 5 bases, with 20 bases between. CDR3 in amino acids: CSARVPGYSSIETQYF. CDR3 bases: TGCAGTGCTAGAGTCCCAGGGTACTCCTCAATCGAGACCCAGTACTTC.

There are a few counts of this clonotype. This chain links TRBV6-5 with TRBJ2-3; D gene uncertain. CDR1 is MNHEY, CDR2 SVGAGI, per germline. V dropped 0 bases and J dropped 2 bases, with 15 bases sitting between them. This CDR3 has 17 residues. This CDR3 is CASSYSGKRRSTDTQYF. As DNA, the CDR3 is TGTGCCAGCAGTTACTCGGGCAAACGACGGTCCACAGATACGCAGTATTTT.

This chain uses TRBV3-1 with TRBJ2-3, with 11 positions matching TRBD2. V gave up 0 bases and J gave up 4 bases; unmatched junction bases: 3. The CDR3 runs to 16 residues. CDR1 is LGHDT, CDR2 YNNKEL, per germline (reference sequence). DNA for the CDR3: TGTGCCAGCAGCCAAGATAGCGGGGGGGCCGCAGATACGCAGTATTTT. Translating it yields CASSQDSGGAADTQYF.

This clonotype was seen more than once but under ten times. This chain connects TRBV5-1 to TRBJ2-1, with 9 bases that match TRBD1. CDR1 SGHRS and CDR2 YFSETQ come from the germline V gene. The CDR3 has 15 residues. After removal of 4 bases from V and 8 bases from J, the junction contained 10 bases not matched to a gene. CDR3 bases: TGCGCCAGCAGCGCTCCGGGACAGGGAGGGGATGAGCAGTTCTTC. This gives the protein CASSAPGQGGDEQFF.

This clonotype was seen a handful of times. The rearrangement links TRBV7-2 to TRBJ1-5; no clear D gene. Looked up from germline, CDR1 is SGHTA and CDR2 is FQGNSA. The CDR3 totals 12 residues. V was pared by 5 bases and J by 6 bases, with 8 bases between. CDR3 DNA: TGTGCCAGCAGCGTTATCGGTCAGCCCCAGCATTTT. Its translation is CASSVIGQPQHF.

The table lists this clonotype with a few counts. The rearrangement joins TRBV12-3 or TRBV12-4 to TRBJ1-2; tentative D call: TRBD1 (6 bases). There are 13 residues in the CDR3. V lost 7 bases and J lost 7, with 16 bases in between. This CDR3 reads CASTVARGGGYTF. As DNA, the CDR3 is TGTGCCAGCACTGTAGCCAGGGGAGGTGGCTACACCTTC.

This clonotype appeared a few times. The chain couples TRBV7-3 to TRBJ2-1; 11 bases align to TRBD2. The V and J ends lost 5 bases and 6 bases, in that order; junction bases with no gene match: 6. Germline V gives CDR1 SGHTA, CDR2 FQGTGA. This CDR3 has 15 amino acids. CDR3 sequence (DNA): TGTGCCAGCAGCCTGGGACTAGCGGAGGTCAATGAGCAGTTCTTC. As protein: CASSLGLAEVNEQFF.

The rearrangement uses TRBV5-1 and TRBJ1-1; maybe TRBD1 (5 bases). The CDR3 sequence is 15 residues long. CDR1 SGHRS and CDR2 YFSETQ come from the germline V gene. V lost 4 bases and J lost 5, with 18 bases in between. CDR3 in amino acids: CASSALGGAGTEAFF. DNA of the CDR3: TGCGCCAGCAGCGCCCTAGGAGGGGCGGGAACTGAAGCTTTCTTT.